This TCR beta chain is from a study of identical twins. Study-wide findings and caveats: Fewer insertions marked abundant cord blood beta clonotypes; young adult naive trended weakly, memory not at all.

This CDR3 contains 15 residues. TCRdb re-called the 5' RACE reads with MiXCR, one entry per CDR3 protein. The data contain 1.5 million to 2 million distinct CDR3 sequences, around 33% of them singletons. In this sample, this clonotype turned up a few times. Its antigen is not known. Sequencing was performed on cord blood. The TCR sequence derives from a newborn girl in good health. The V call is TRBV21-1, the J call TRBJ2-7; the table assigns TRBD1, which was not confirmed against the DNA. TRBV21-1 is deemed a pseudogene. The CDR3 bases are TGTGCCAGCAGCAAAGCGGACAGGGTGAGCTACGAGCAGTACTTC. Its protein product is CASSKADRVSYEQYF.